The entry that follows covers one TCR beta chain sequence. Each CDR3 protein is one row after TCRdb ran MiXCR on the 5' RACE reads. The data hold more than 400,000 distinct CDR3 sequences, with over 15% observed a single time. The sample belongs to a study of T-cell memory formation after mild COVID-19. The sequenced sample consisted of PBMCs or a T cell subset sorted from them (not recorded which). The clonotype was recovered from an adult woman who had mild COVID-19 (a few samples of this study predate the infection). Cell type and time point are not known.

The CDR3 nucleotides read TGTGCCAGCAGCTTGGTGGGCAGGGGGCCGGAGACCCAGTACTTC. As protein: CASSLVGRGPETQYF. V and J are TRBV5-6 and TRBJ2-5, with 8 bases lining up with TRBD1. After removal of 0 bases from V and 5 bases from J, the junction contained 6 bases not matched to a gene. The CDR3 has 15 amino acids. Germline CDR1 and CDR2: SGHDT and YYEEEE.